The T cell receptor (beta chain) described here comes from a study of T-cell reconstitution after alpha-beta-depleted transplantation in children. This clonotype came up many times. Library preparation (for TCRbeta) was performed with unique molecular identifiers. TCRdb independently ran MiXCR on the PCR reads; one entry per CDR3 protein. This repertoire shows around 240,000 distinct CDR3 sequences, approximately 9.8% found once; its top ten account for approximately 5%. Trimming cost V 6 bases and J 2 bases, with 12 bases left between them. The CDR3 consists of 13 residues. CDR1 is DFQATT, CDR2 SNEGSKA, per germline (reference sequence).

This rearrangement joins TRBV20-1 to TRBJ2-3; D unclear. The sequencing here drew on PBMCs from the stem cell graft donor, taken from the stem cell graft. This sequence was found in a human donor who donated a stem cell graft to a child with SCID. CDR3 DNA: TGCAGTGCCCGGACGGATATCACAGATACGCAGTATTTT. Encoded protein: CSARTDITDTQYF.